This TCR beta chain came from a study of blood T cell repertoires in COVID-19. Across the whole study: Researchers got acute and convalescent COVID-19 samples from the United States, Italy and Spain.

CDR1 and CDR2 from the germline V gene are DFQATT and SNEGSKA (reference sequence). The CDR3 contains 11 residues. Generated by immunoSEQ multiplex PCR, the TCRdb table keeps only in-frame clones and is missing some. The table records some 200,000 clones, around 85% of them present only once. V is TRBV20-1 and J is TRBJ2-2, with TRBD2 identical over 9 bases. Material: peripheral blood. This receptor was taken from an elderly woman with acute or convalescent COVID-19. CDR3 loop: CRGGDTGELFF. CDR3 DNA: TGCCGCGGGGGGGACACCGGGGAGCTGTTTTTT.